This is a list of T cell receptor beta chains from one sample in a study of T-cell memory formation after mild COVID-19. TCRdb fed the 5' RACE reads into MiXCR, producing one record per CDR3 protein. Among 150,000 to 200,000 distinct CDR3 sequences listed, more than 9% were seen once. The sequenced sample was PBMCs or a T cell subset sorted from them (not recorded which). The source of these receptors is a man between 18 and 29 years old who had mild COVID-19 (a few samples of this study predate the infection). Cell type and time point are not known. Each CDR3 is given with its conserved first and last residue. D genes are given only for firm matches. Clone sizes are given selectively: once, few, many, or a class where the clone is expanded.

TRBJ2-5 | TRBD1 | TRBV28 | few | TGTGCCAGCAGTAGTCTGACAGGGACCACCCAAGAGACCCAGTACTTC | CASSSLTGTTQETQYF
TRBJ2-5 | . | TRBV5-1 | once | TGCGCCAGCAGCTTGGGGCGGGGTAAAGAGACCCAGTACTTC | CASSLGRGKETQYF
TRBJ1-5 | TRBD1 | TRBV24-1 | few | TGTGCCACCAGGGACAGGGAGTTAGGGACCCAGCATTTT | CATRDRELGTQHF
TRBJ1-4 | . | TRBV6-2/TRBV6-3 | . | TGTGCCAGCAGTTATTCACCGGGTGAGCCTGCAACTAATGAAAAACTGTTTTTT | CASSYSPGEPATNEKLFF
TRBJ1-2 | . | TRBV30 | many | TGTGCCTGGAGTGTACCCGGAGCTGGCTATGGCTACACCTTC | CAWSVPGAGYGYTF
TRBJ2-3 | TRBD1 | TRBV7-2 | . | TGTGCCAGCAGCTCCCGGTTCGGGGACAGGGGCACAGATACGCAGTATTTT | CASSSRFGDRGTDTQYF
TRBJ2-5 | TRBD1 | TRBV20-1 | few | TGCAGTGCTGGACACAGGGGGTATTCTCAAGAGACCCAGTACTTC | CSAGHRGYSQETQYF
TRBJ1-5 | TRBD1 | TRBV18 | . | TGTGCCAGCTCGGGGACAGGGCTGACGCAGCCCCAGAATTTT | CASSGTGLTQPQNF
TRBJ1-2 | TRBD1 | TRBV11-2 | . | TGTGCCAGCAGCTTACTACTTTCTCGTGGACAGGGGCCGAGGGGCTACACCTTC | CASSLLLSRGQGPRGYTF
TRBJ1-5 | . | TRBV7-2 | . | TGTGCCAGCAGCCCCCCCGCGGCAGGGGGCAATCAGCCCCAGCATTTT | CASSPPAAGGNQPQHF
TRBJ2-5 | TRBD1 | TRBV5-1 | . | TGCGCCAGCAGCTACGGGACAGAAGGAGAGACCCAGTACTTC | CASSYGTEGETQYF
TRBJ2-2 | . | TRBV15 | few | TGTGCCACCGCCGTAGGGTCTGCCGGGGAGCTGTTTTTT | CATAVGSAGELFF
TRBJ2-1 | TRBD1 | TRBV24-1 | few | TGTGCCACCGGACAGGGGGGGCCCCCCGTTGACAATGAGCAGTTCTTC | CATGQGGPPVDNEQFF
TRBJ1-4 | . | TRBV7-2 | few | TGTGCCAGCAGCTTAGAGGGCAGTTTAAGTGAAAAACTGTTTTTT | CASSLEGSLSEKLFF
TRBJ2-2 | . | TRBV15 | . | TGTGCCACCAGGATCGGGACACTTGACACCGGGGAGCTGTTTTTT | CATRIGTLDTGELFF
TRBJ1-2 | . | TRBV6-5 | few | TGTGCCAGCAGCTACGACACCGGCAATGGCTACACCTTC | CASSYDTGNGYTF
TRBJ1-1 | TRBD1 | TRBV5-4 | . | TGTGCCAGCAGCTTGGCGGGGACAGGGGCCCCTGAAGCTTTCTTT | CASSLAGTGAPEAFF
TRBJ1-3 | . | TRBV20-1 | . | TGCAGTGCGTACACATTCTCTGGAAACACCATATATTTT | CSAYTFSGNTIYF
TRBJ2-7 | TRBD1 | TRBV4-1 | few | TGCGCCAGCAGCCAAGATAAGGACAGGGTGGTCCGCTACGAGCAGTACTTC | CASSQDKDRVVRYEQYF
TRBJ2-3 | . | TRBV5-1 | few | TGCGCCAGCAGCTTGGACCCCCTAGCGGATACGCAGTATTTT | CASSLDPLADTQYF
TRBJ1-6 | TRBD1 | TRBV2 | many | TGTGCCAGCAGTGGACAGGGCTCGTCACCCCTCCACTTT | CASSGQGSSPLHF
TRBJ2-1 | TRBD2 | TRBV20-1 | few | TGCAGTGCTAGAGCGGATGCGGGGGGCCACAATGAGCAGTTCTTC | CSARADAGGHNEQFF
TRBJ2-5 | TRBD1 | TRBV5-1 | few | TGCGCCAGCAGCTTACAGGGGAACCAAGAGACCCAGTACTTC | CASSLQGNQETQYF
TRBJ2-1 | TRBD2 | TRBV11-2 | few | TGTGCCAGCAGCCCGCGGACTAGCCCCTACAATGAGCAGTTCTTC | CASSPRTSPYNEQFF
TRBJ1-1 | TRBD1 | TRBV19 | few | TGTGCCAGTAGTGTCCGGGACAGGTTGAACACTGAAGCTTTCTTT | CASSVRDRLNTEAFF
TRBJ2-1 | . | TRBV5-1 | few | TGCGCCAGCAGCCCCCAGGGAAACAATGAGCAGTTCTTC | CASSPQGNNEQFF
TRBJ2-5 | TRBD2 | TRBV12-3/TRBV12-4 | . | TGTGCCAGCACTCTGACTAGCGGGGGGGCCCTCGGTTCCGAGACCCAGTACTTC | CASTLTSGGALGSETQYF
TRBJ1-2 | . | TRBV6-5 | few | TGTGCCAGCAGCCGGTCGGCCATTAACTATGGCTACACCTTC | CASSRSAINYGYTF
TRBJ1-1 | . | TRBV29-1 | . | TGCAGCGGTGCAGGGGTTCGCACTGAAGCTTTCTTT | CSGAGVRTEAFF